This T cell receptor (beta chain) is from a study of T cell clones after liver transplantation. Study overall: As an antigen-independent comparator, third-party-reactive TCRbeta sequences came from pre-transplant mixed lymphocyte reactions. Until 12-24 months post-transplant, subjects got standard immunosuppression and no induction.

V was cut by 4 bases and J by 0 bases, with 13 bases left in between. The CDR3 is 16 amino acids. In germline, CDR1 is MNHEY, CDR2 SMNVEV (reference sequence). Notes on the study in general: In two subjects, few donor cells limited the measurable donor-reactive repertoire. Rather than being deleted, graft donor-reactive T cells may have moved into the graft.

On this clone itself: Its target is unknown.

TCRdb keeps only in-frame clones here, not all; method: immunoSEQ multiplex PCR. The table includes over 70,000 clones, about 80% detected once. The TCR comes from a human patient who received a liver transplant. Some of the T cells might come from the graft donor. This specimen was CD4+ T cells from blood, taken 12 months after liver transplant. The chain uses TRBV27 and TRBJ1-5; a weak D match, TRBD1 (5 bases). The CDR3 spells CASSSQQAYSNQPQHF. Here the CDR3 DNA reads TGTGCCAGCAGTTCTCAACAGGCCTATAGCAATCAGCCCCAGCATTTT.